Each of the 14 T cell receptor beta chains below was sequenced from the same sample in a study of response to subunit inactivated influenza vaccine. A single record per CDR3 protein comes from TCRdb applying MiXCR to the RT-PCR reads. Of hundreds of thousands of distinct CDR3 sequences in the sample, about 7.6% were seen once. Material: PBMCs from blood, obtained around 25 months after vaccination. The origin of the receptors is a man aged 50 to 69 who received an inactivated influenza vaccine.

This clonotype was seen a handful of times. The J gene is TRBJ1-2, the V gene TRBV29-1, with TRBD1 matching 7 bases. Germline assignment: CDR1 SQVTM and CDR2 ANQGSEA. The length of the CDR3 is 15 residues. V lost 3 bases to trimming and J lost 4 bases; unmatched junction nucleotides: 11. The CDR3 DNA follows: TGCAGCGTTGATGAGACAGGGTGGAGGGGCTATGGCTACACCTTC. Its translation is CSVDETGWRGYGYTF. The variable domain in full, completed from reference TRBV29-1 and TRBJ1-2, reads SAVISQKPSRDICQRGTSLTIQCQVDSQVTMMFWYRQQPGQSLTLIATANQGSEATYESGFVIDKFPISRPNLTFSTLTVSNMSPEDSSIYLCSVDETGWRGYGYTFGSGTRLTVV.

This clonotype was picked up a small number of times. This chain joins TRBV24-1 and TRBJ2-3, with 8 positions matching TRBD2. J was trimmed by 4 bases and V by 3 bases; bases with no gene match: 2. In germline, CDR1 is KGHDR, CDR2 SFDVKD. This CDR3 comprises 14 residues. CDR3 in amino acids: CATSDAGGADTQYF. The CDR3 DNA reads TGTGCCACCAGTGATGCGGGGGGAGCAGATACGCAGTATTTT.

This chain uses TRBV5-1 with TRBJ2-7; possible D gene TRBD2, 5 bases. V was shortened by 1 base and J by 2 bases, with 10 bases between the two germline ends. The germline V gene encodes CDR1 SGHRS and CDR2 YFSETQ. This CDR3 contains 14 residues. CDR3 nucleotide sequence: TGCGCCAGCAGCTTGAGGGAGCCACCCTACGAGCAGTACTTC. It yields the protein CASSLREPPYEQYF.

With respect to this clonotype: A junction boundary mismatches the germline segment, possibly from a read error. The chain couples TRBV12-3 or TRBV12-4 to TRBJ1-6, with 7 positions matching TRBD1. This CDR3 is built from 15 residues. CDR3 amino acids: CASSLGGQHNSPLHF. Here the CDR3 DNA reads TGTGCCAGCAGTTTAGGGGGACAGCATAACTCACCCCTCCACTTT.

There are many counts of this clonotype. This sequence joins TRBV5-1 and TRBJ2-5; 8 bases fit TRBD2. Germline CDR1 SGHRS, CDR2 YFSETQ. With 4 bases clipped from V and 2 bases from J, the junction kept 4 bases outside the gene matches. The CDR3 has 14 residues. CDR3 sequence reads: CASSMTSAQETQYF. As DNA, the CDR3 is TGCGCCAGCAGCATGACTAGCGCTCAAGAGACCCAGTACTTC.

There are many counts of this clonotype. The CDR3: CSARDLETGELFF. DNA for the CDR3: TGCAGTGCTAGAGATCTCGAGACCGGGGAGCTGTTTTTT. The chain has TRBV20-1 and TRBJ2-2; D call uncertain. The CDR3 sequence is 13 residues long. Trimming shortened V by 0 bases and J by 5 bases, and 7 bases separated the two germline ends. Germline CDR1 is DFQATT and CDR2 is SNEGSKA (reference sequence).

The V gene is TRBV7-9, the J gene TRBJ2-3; TRBD2 aligns across 9 bases. The CDR3 consists of 17 residues. Germline V gene data show CDR1 as SEHNR and CDR2 as FQNEAQ (reference sequence). With 5 bases clipped from V and 3 bases from J, the junction kept 12 bases outside the gene matches. The CDR3 coding sequence is TGTGCCAGCAGCCGAAGCGGGAGGAAGGGGAGGACAGATACGCAGTATTTT. It encodes CASSRSGRKGRTDTQYF.

The sample holds a few counts of this clonotype. V usage is TRBV10-3 and J usage is TRBJ2-5; D is possibly TRBD2 (6 bases). Germline V lookup: CDR1 ENHRY, CDR2 SYGVKD. Trimming took off 11 bases at V and 2 bases at J, with 15 bases between the two ends. CDR3 size: 13 residues. The CDR3 nucleotides are TGTGCCTCTCGGGACTCAACGCAAGAGACCCAGTACTTC. Encoded protein: CASRDSTQETQYF.

This clonotype was picked up a small number of times. The rearrangement joins TRBV2 to TRBJ2-2; D is perhaps TRBD1 or TRBD2 (5 bases each). Germline assignment: CDR1 SNHLY and CDR2 FYNNEI. This CDR3 region has 15 residues. Trimming took off 7 bases at V and 4 bases at J, with 16 bases between the two ends. CDR3: CASTREGWGTGELFF. The CDR3 region has the DNA TGTGCCAGCACTCGTGAGGGGTGGGGCACCGGGGAGCTGTTTTTT.

In its sample, this clonotype was seen many times. V usage is TRBV18 and J usage is TRBJ1-6, with D tentatively TRBD1 (6 bases). Trimming removed 4 bases from V and 5 bases from J, with 15 bases in between. CDR1 and CDR2 from the germline V gene are KGHSH and LQKENI. The CDR3 has 16 amino acids. The CDR3 spells CASSLLPGQNNSPLHF. The CDR3 region has the DNA TGTGCCAGCTCACTTCTACCGGGACAAAATAATTCACCCCTCCACTTT.

The chain has TRBV28 and TRBJ2-3; the match to TRBD2 covers 13 bases. The CDR3 extends over 22 amino acids. Germline-derived CDR1 and CDR2 are MDHEN and SYDVKM. V lost 3 bases to trimming and J lost 1 base; unmatched junction nucleotides: 19. CDR3 protein: CASSFKLPRLAGGGLGTDTQYF. The CDR3 coding sequence is TGTGCCAGCAGTTTTAAGCTCCCCCGACTAGCGGGAGGAGGGCTCGGCACAGATACGCAGTATTTT.

This clonotype was found a few times. The CDR3 reads CASSQDARRLGGVSTDTQYF. The CDR3 region has the DNA TGTGCCAGCAGCCAAGACGCGAGGAGGCTCGGGGGAGTAAGCACAGATACGCAGTATTTT. V is TRBV14 and J is TRBJ2-3; D may be TRBD2 (6 bases). Germline lookup yields CDR1 SGHDN and CDR2 FVKESK. This CDR3 comprises 20 residues. Trimming took off 0 bases at V and 0 bases at J, with 22 bases between the two ends.

This clonotype was detected only a few times. The V call is TRBV20-1, the J call TRBJ2-7, with TRBD2 as a possible D gene (5 bases). The CDR3 has 15 amino acids. Trimming left V 0 bases short and J 0 bases short, with 12 bases between. Looked up from germline, CDR1 is DFQATT and CDR2 is SNEGSKA (reference sequence). For the CDR3, the DNA is TGCAGTGCTAGAGATGAAGCCCGGGGCTCCTACGAGCAGTACTTC. This encodes CSARDEARGSYEQYF.

This clonotype was detected a few times. The chain recombines TRBV10-3 with TRBJ1-2, with a possible D match to TRBD1 (5 bases). Germline assignment: CDR1 ENHRY and CDR2 SYGVKD. Trimming shortened V by 2 bases and J by 2 bases, and 9 bases separated the two germline ends. The CDR3 is made up of 14 amino acids. CDR3 amino acids: CAISEATENYGYTF. CDR3 nucleotide sequence: TGTGCCATCAGTGAGGCGACAGAGAACTATGGCTACACCTTC.